The present T cell receptor (beta chain) was sequenced within a study of cytomegalovirus exposure and HLA in healthy donors. The PCR was carried out with 60 Vbeta primers and 13 Jbeta primers. Produced via immunoSEQ multiplex PCR; TCRdb's table is partial and in-frame only. The table for this sample gives roughly 69,000 clones. Findings and caveats of the study: A later look showed TCR association rates differing by HLA locus, highest for DRB1 and lowest for HLA-C.

The V and J ends lost 2 bases and 2 bases, in that order; junction bases with no gene match: 7. Germline V gene sequence: CDR1 SGHTA, CDR2 FQGTGA. The CDR3 extends over 17 amino acids. Notes on this clone: Its antigen remains unidentified.

The rearrangement uses TRBV7-3 and TRBJ2-7; 12 bases line up with TRBD2. The TCR was taken from a woman younger than 45 in good health and CMV-seronegative. The specimen sequenced was PBMCs. CDR3 DNA: TGTGCCAGCAGCTTAGCCGGGACTAGCGGGCTTACCTACGAGCAGTACTTC. This encodes CASSLAGTSGLTYEQYF.